These 10 T cell receptor beta chains came from one sample sequenced in a study of blood T cells in healthy people across ages. Alongside a J-beta primer mix, a sample-barcoded 5' primer served in a second PCR lasting about 7 to 12 cycles. From the 5' RACE reads, TCRdb called clonotypes with MiXCR, one entry per CDR3 protein. The sample gives around 1,900,000 distinct CDR3 sequences, about two fifths of which show up once; 20% to 25% is in the top ten. Sequenced: blood. The source is a human donor in good health.

The gene calls are TRBV12-5 and TRBJ1-2; D is uncertain. Per the germline V gene, CDR1 is LGHNT and CDR2 is FRNRAP. Trimming stripped 6 bases from V and 2 bases from J, with 13 bases between. The CDR3 sequence is 14 residues long. CDR3 in DNA: TGTGCTAGTGGCCCCACCCGGGGAAACTATGGCTACACCTTC. Protein product: CASGPTRGNYGYTF.

V and J are TRBV29-1 and TRBJ2-1; D perhaps matches TRBD1 (7 bases). V lost 3 bases to trimming and J lost 3 bases, with 15 bases between them. CDR1 is SQVTM and CDR2 is ANQGSEA in the germline V gene. The CDR3 spans 15 residues. The CDR3 bases are TGCAGCGTTGAGGGAGGACAGGCTCGCTACAATGAGCAGTTCTTC. Amino acid sequence: CSVEGGQARYNEQFF.

This clonotype was picked up a small number of times. V gene TRBV7-2 combines with J gene TRBJ1-2; D gene uncertain. V lost 3 bases and J lost 2, with 13 bases in between. The CDR3 contains 15 residues. Germline CDR1 reads SGHTA; CDR2 reads FQGNSA. The CDR3 here is CASSLELNRNYGYTF. The CDR3 DNA follows: TGTGCCAGCAGCTTGGAGCTCAATAGGAACTATGGCTACACCTTC.

This clonotype was recorded many times. CDR3 nucleotides: TGTGCCAGCAGTTTTAGCGGGGGTCAAACCGGGGAGCTGTTTTTT. It encodes CASSFSGGQTGELFF. The chain recombines TRBV7-2 with TRBJ2-2, with TRBD2 identical over 9 bases. CDR1 is SGHTA, CDR2 FQGNSA, per germline. Trimming removed 6 bases from V and 5 bases from J; junction bases left unmatched: 7. The CDR3 is 15 residues long.

The gene calls are TRBV29-1 and TRBJ2-7; a weak D match, TRBD2 (5 bases). The ends were cut back, 1 base at V and 0 bases at J, with 13 bases in the middle. Looked up from germline, CDR1 is SQVTM and CDR2 is ANQGSEA. The CDR3 contains 15 residues. The CDR3, as DNA: TGCAGCGTTGAAGTACAGACTATTCCCTCCTACGAGCAGTACTTC. Amino acids: CSVEVQTIPSYEQYF.

This clonotype turned up a few times. The chain is built from TRBV4-1 and TRBJ2-6; possible D gene TRBD1, 6 bases. V was trimmed by 4 bases and J by 4 bases, leaving 14 bases between them. The CDR3 is made up of 16 amino acids. Looked up from germline, CDR1 is MGHRA and CDR2 is YSYEKL. This chain's CDR3 is CASSRSGARGANVLTF. The CDR3 coding sequence is TGCGCCAGCAGCCGCTCAGGGGCGCGAGGGGCCAACGTCCTGACTTTC.

The chain links TRBV28 to TRBJ2-3; TRBD1 agrees at 8 bases. Germline trimming cut 4 bases from V and 4 bases from J; bases unmatched to any gene: 10. The CDR3 is 16 amino acids. Germline V gives CDR1 MDHEN, CDR2 SYDVKM. As DNA, the CDR3 is TGTGCCAGCAGTTCCCCCGCAGGGGGCGTGGCAGATACGCAGTATTTT. Protein product: CASSSPAGGVADTQYF.

This clonotype was counted a few times. One junction end does not reproduce the germline sequence, and a read error may be involved. V gene TRBV11-3 combines with J gene TRBJ1-2, with 9 bases lining up with TRBD1. Germline CDR1 and CDR2: SGHNT and YENEEA. This CDR3 comprises 14 residues. The CDR3 nucleotides are TGTGCCGGCAGCTCAGGGACAGGGTACTATGGCTACACCTTC. Its translation is CAGSSGTGYYGYTF.

The chain combines TRBV12-3 or TRBV12-4 with TRBJ2-7, with D perhaps given as TRBD1 or TRBD2 (5 bases each). The CDR3 is 14 amino acids. Between the trimmed V and J ends, which lost 6 bases and 2 bases, there was a span of 14 bases. The CDR3 loop reads CASSLFQGPYEQYF. DNA for the CDR3: TGTGCCAGCAGCTTATTTCAGGGACCCTACGAGCAGTACTTC.

This clonotype was seen more than once but under ten times. The chain carries TRBV20-1 and TRBJ2-5; the match to TRBD1 covers 7 bases. The CDR3 contains 13 residues. From germline, CDR1 is DFQATT and CDR2 SNEGSKA (reference sequence). Trimming removed 4 bases from V and 5 bases from J; junction bases left unmatched: 7. The CDR3 protein is CSAKEGAGETQYF. The CDR3 coding sequence is TGCAGTGCTAAAGAGGGGGCTGGGGAGACCCAGTACTTC.